This record looks at one T cell receptor (beta chain) sequence and its context. Its antigen target is currently unknown. No base quality values were provided; no much bigger clone lies one nucleotide off. V lost 6 bases and J lost 5 bases; the stretch between them is 17 bases long. The CDR3 contains 15 residues, cysteine and phenylalanine counted. Of all the DNA, just the CDR3 is kept, 45 bases in frame from base 1. From a lookup of the germline V gene (reference sequence), CDR1 and CDR2 are MNHEY and SMNVEV. Every bulk PBMC sample had a fixed 350 ng of DNA loaded. Following the manufacturer instructions, the immunoSEQ TCRb Assay kit was used to amplify TCR beta CDR3 sequences from genomic DNA. The KAPA Library Quantification Kit for Illumina platforms was used to quantify the pooled libraries by qPCR. Sequencing of the pooled libraries was done on an Illumina NextSeq 500, with clustering at roughly 0.55-1.1 pM. On the study's bioinformatics: The TCR data were analyzed using immunoSEQ ANALYZER and the R LymphoSeq package. A rearrangement efficiency score was calculated as productive divided by the sum of productive and non-productive CDR3 sequences. Clonality was measured with the Gini coefficient and diversity with the Renyi index at alpha=1, and both measures were compared pairwise between timepoints within each patient. In LymphoSeq, clonal relatedness was computed using an edit distance of 3, and repertoire similarity was computed using the Bhattacharyya coefficient. To classify response, a linear discriminant analysis based on week-3 changes in clonality and diversity was built with the R MASS and caret packages. Sourced from immuneACCESS, this table was stored by TCRdb with only in-frame sequences that have V and J called. A share of the clones is absent; for the studies checked, an unresolved V gene accounts for under half, and the remainder has no known explanation. The DNA was the basis for D and trimming; V, J and clone size are from that table. The sample table shows over 9,000 clones, and over 75% are seen once. Approximately 6.4% of the sample belongs to the ten largest clones.

The sample is drawn from a study of blood T cell dynamics during melanoma immunotherapy (dated by TCRdb to about 2020). Concerning the study at large: Patients with metastatic melanoma were treated with first-line pembrolizumab or nivolumab plus ipilimumab as standard of care in the United Kingdom. To find early correlates of response, the study profiled the peripheral T cell receptor repertoires of patients with metastatic melanoma both before and after one cycle of checkpoint inhibitor therapy. The training cohort consisted of consecutive patients, while an additional independent group of patients from the same centre was pooled to form an external validation set. Results and caveats for the whole study, not just this receptor: Whether the T cell clones behind the repertoire changes were melanoma-specific or instead reflected general immune activation was something the study could not determine. A bifurcated reorganization of the PBMC repertoire at W3, with increased clonality or increased diversity, was observed in patients who later achieved disease control, unlike in progressors. The relatively small sample size was acknowledged as potentially limiting generalization of the results.

The intended sense of this specimen's time point label: week 3, after first cycle of checkpoint inhibitor. Blood samples were taken at two points: before treatment (T0) and at week 3 (W3), which came after the first cycle of checkpoint blockade. Except for a couple of patients with rapid clinical progression, response was assessed 12 weeks after the first infusion by RECIST 1.1; disease control meant complete response, partial response or stable disease. Patients with prior systemic cancer treatment, concomitant immunosuppressant therapy or synchronous other active malignancies were excluded. Bulk PBMC and plasma cell-free DNA were both sequenced for TCR beta so that circulating cells and T cell turnover could be tracked. PBMC were isolated from blood with Lymphoprep and SepMate tubes, followed by red cell lysis. QIAamp DNA Blood Mini kits were used to extract DNA from PBMC and from sorted T cell subsets.

The TCR was taken from a human donor with melanoma. Sequencing used blood, obtained from a patient treated with checkpoint blockade. The chain is encoded by TRBV27 joined to TRBJ2-1; the D gene is perhaps TRBD2, on 6 matching bases. CDR3 loop: CASRTFSGTNNEQFF. The nucleotide sequence is TGTGCCAGCAGGACCTTTAGCGGTACAAACAATGAGCAGTTCTTC.